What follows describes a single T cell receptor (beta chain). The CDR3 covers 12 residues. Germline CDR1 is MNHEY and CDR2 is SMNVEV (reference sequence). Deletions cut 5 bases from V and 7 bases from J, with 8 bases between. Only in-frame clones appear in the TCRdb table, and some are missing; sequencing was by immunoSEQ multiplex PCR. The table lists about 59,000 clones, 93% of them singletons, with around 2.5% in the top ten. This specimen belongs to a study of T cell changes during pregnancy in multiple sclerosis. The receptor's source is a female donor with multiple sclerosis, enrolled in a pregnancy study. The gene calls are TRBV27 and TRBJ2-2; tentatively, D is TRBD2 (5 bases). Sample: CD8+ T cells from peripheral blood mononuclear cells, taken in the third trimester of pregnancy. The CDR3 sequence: CASSGRGGELFF. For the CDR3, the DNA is TGTGCCAGCAGTGGCCGGGGCGGGGAGCTGTTTTTT.